This TCR beta chain was observed in a study of blood T cell repertoires in COVID-19. Clones were read by immunoSEQ multiplex PCR, and TCRdb kept only the in-frame ones, dropping some. The sample lists some 330,000 clones, just over 85% occurring once. The germline V gene has CDR1 MGHRA and CDR2 YSYEKL. V lost 1 base, J lost 4 bases, and 6 bases lay in between. The CDR3 covers 13 residues. In terms of age and location, participants ranged from roughly 18 to 90 years and lived in about two dozen US areas. Participants had their cohort set by participant-reported clinical history. Recovered status in Cohort 3 required two negative PCRs, clearance, or symptom resolution.

This TCR was recovered from a man aged 25-45 years who had recovered from COVID-19. Sequenced: PBMCs or T cells enriched from blood (not recorded which). The chain is built from TRBV4-1 and TRBJ2-3; D remains unclear. CDR3 protein: CASSQVIPDTQYF. CDR3 DNA sequence: TGCGCCAGCAGCCAAGTTATCCCAGATACGCAGTATTTT.